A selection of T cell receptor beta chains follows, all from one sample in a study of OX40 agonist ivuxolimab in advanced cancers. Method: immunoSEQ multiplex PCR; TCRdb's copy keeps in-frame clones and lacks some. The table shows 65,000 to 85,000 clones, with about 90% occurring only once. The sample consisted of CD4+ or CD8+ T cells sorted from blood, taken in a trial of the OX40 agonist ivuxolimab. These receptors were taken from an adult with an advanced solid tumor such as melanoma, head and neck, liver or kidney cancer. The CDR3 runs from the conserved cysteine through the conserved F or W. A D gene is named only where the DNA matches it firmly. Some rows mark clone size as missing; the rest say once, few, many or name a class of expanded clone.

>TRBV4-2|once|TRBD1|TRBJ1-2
CASSQITGDNYGYTF
TGTGCCAGCAGCCAAATAACAGGGGATAACTATGGCTACACCTTC
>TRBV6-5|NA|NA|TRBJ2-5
CASSYGGQETQYF
TGTGCCAGCAGTTACGGAGGGCAAGAGACCCAGTACTTC
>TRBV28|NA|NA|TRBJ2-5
CASRRGGASETQYF
TGTGCCAGCAGACGAGGCGGGGCATCAGAGACCCAGTACTTC
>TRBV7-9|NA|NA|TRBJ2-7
CASSRPRGRNSYEQYF
TGTGCCAGCAGCAGACCCAGGGGCCGTAACTCCTACGAGCAGTACTTC
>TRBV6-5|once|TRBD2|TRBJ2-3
CASSYRRGATDTQYF
TGTGCCAGCAGTTATCGGCGGGGGGCGACAGATACGCAGTATTTT
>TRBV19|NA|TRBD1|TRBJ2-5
CASSRGQEETQYF
TGTGCCAGTAGTAGGGGACAGGAAGAGACCCAGTACTTC
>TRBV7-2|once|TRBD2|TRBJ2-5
CASSLSSGGGQETQYF
TGTGCCAGCAGCCTAAGTAGCGGGGGGGGCCAAGAGACCCAGTACTTC
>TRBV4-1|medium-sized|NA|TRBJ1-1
CASSQANTEAFF
TGCGCCAGCAGCCAAGCGAACACTGAAGCTTTCTTT
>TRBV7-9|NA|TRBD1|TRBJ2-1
CASSFPDRGSYNEQFF
TGTGCCAGCAGCTTCCCAGACAGGGGGTCCTACAATGAGCAGTTCTTC
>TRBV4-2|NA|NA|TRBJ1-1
CASSLAGYTEAFF
TGTGCCAGCAGCTTGGCAGGGTACACTGAAGCTTTCTTT